These 30 T cell receptor beta chains were all obtained from the same sample, sequenced in a study of CD8+CD57+ T cells in acquired aplastic anemia. CD8+CD57+ cell expansion had been shown by flow cytometry in patients chosen for sequencing. Template material for TCR beta VDJ and CDR3 profiling consisted of genomic DNA. TCRdb independently ran MiXCR on the reads; one entry per CDR3 protein. The repertoire has 200,000 to 300,000 distinct CDR3 sequences, 70% to 85% of them found once; the top ten carry approximately 42%. Sequencing was carried out using sorted CD4+, CD8+, or CD8+CD57+ T cells (not recorded which) from PBMCs. These receptors originate from a human donor with aplastic anemia.

This clonotype appeared a few times. The chain employs TRBV5-6 and TRBJ2-1; no clear D. The CDR3 contains 15 residues. Germline V gene lookup returns CDR1 SGHDT and CDR2 YYEEEE. V lost 0 bases to trimming and J lost 7 bases, with 14 bases between them. CDR3 protein: CASSLAQEEVNEQFF. For the CDR3, the DNA is TGTGCCAGCAGCTTGGCCCAGGAAGAGGTTAATGAGCAGTTCTTC. The full variable domain, completed using reference TRBV5-6 and TRBJ2-1, is DAGVTQSPTHLIKTRGQQVTLRCSPKSGHDTVSWYQQALGQGPQFIFQYYEEEERQRGNFPDRFSGHQFPNYSSELNVNALLLGDSALYLCASSLAQEEVNEQFFGPGTRLTVL.

This sequence joins TRBV7-9 and TRBJ2-3, with D possibly matching TRBD2 (5 bases). V shed 7 bases and J shed 8 bases, with 19 bases lying between them. Germline CDR1 SEHNR, CDR2 FQNEAQ (reference sequence). The CDR3 covers 14 residues. The CDR3 DNA sequence: TGTGCCAGCACCAGAGCGGCAGGCCCCGTTACGCAGTATTTT. It translates to CASTRAAGPVTQYF.

For this clonotype: At one of its ends the junction is not consistent with the germline gene, which may arise from a read error. This rearrangement joins TRBV7-7 to TRBJ2-3; D is possibly TRBD1 or TRBD2 (6 bases each). From germline, CDR1 is SSHAT and CDR2 FNYEAQ (reference sequence). The CDR3 is made up of 13 amino acids. CDR3 sequence reads: CARGDGGRAPQLF. The CDR3 DNA sequence: TGTGCCCGCGGGGACGGGGGCAGAGCTCCGCAGCTTTTT.

The DNA for the CDR3 is TGTGCCAGTAGTATAACAAGCGGCGCCTACAATGGCCAGTTCTTC. Translated, it gives CASSITSGAYNGQFF. The genes are TRBV19 and TRBJ1-2; possible D gene TRBD2, 5 bases. The J call may be faulty, since TRBJ2-1 better matches the DNA end. The CDR3 length is 15 residues. Germline assignment: CDR1 LNHDA and CDR2 SQIVND (reference sequence).

Points on this clonotype: Because it lacks the conserved phenylalanine or tryptophan at the end, this CDR3 is likely a read error. No DNA is shown, since the ends of the CDR3 on it are uncertain; the CDR3 is the one TCRdb lists. The J gene is TRBJ2-1, the V gene TRBV7-9; TRBD1 is the table's D call, not checked against the DNA. The CDR3 numbers 13 amino acids, ends counted. Per germline, CDR1 SEHNR and CDR2 FQNEAQ (reference sequence). The CDR3 here is CASSQGQIDETFY.

This chain links TRBV7-2 with TRBJ2-1; 9 bases map to TRBD2. The CDR3 covers 15 residues. CDR1 SGHTA and CDR2 FQGNSA come from the germline V gene. With V trimmed by 5 bases and J by 9 bases, 11 bases remained unmatched. The CDR3 reads CASSPVGSGGSEQFF. CDR3 coding DNA: TGTGCCAGCAGCCCCGTGGGTAGCGGGGGAAGTGAGCAGTTCTTC.

Concerning this clonotype: One junction end does not reproduce the germline sequence, and a read error may be involved. This chain connects TRBV7-8 to TRBJ2-1; maybe TRBD2 (6 bases). Germline CDR1 SGHVS, CDR2 FQNEAQ. CDR3 length: 16 amino acids. The CDR3 protein is CASSLQRGGDSHDQFF. The CDR3 DNA reads as TGTGCCAGCAGCTTACAGAGAGGCGGGGATAGCCATGATCAGTTCTTC.

V gene TRBV10-3 combines with J gene TRBJ1-6; D is undetermined. Per the germline V gene, CDR1 is ENHRY and CDR2 is SYGVKD. This CDR3 is 14 amino acids long. V lost 4 bases, J lost 5 bases, and 9 bases lay in between. CDR3 sequence (DNA): TGTGCCATCAGTGCAGGCAATGATAATTCACCCCTCCACTTT. Its translation: CAISAGNDNSPLHF.

On this clonotype itself: A junction end diverges from the germline sequence, so it may reflect a read error. This sequence joins TRBV7-8 and TRBJ1-2; D unclear. This CDR3 contains 16 residues. Germline assignment: CDR1 SGHVS and CDR2 FQNEAQ. CDR3 amino acids: CASSSRDGGLAYAYTF. CDR3 nucleotide sequence: TGTGCCAGCAGCTCACGTGACGGCGGGTTAGCCTATGCCTACACCTTC. The full variable domain, its missing parts supplied by reference TRBV7-8 and TRBJ1-2, is GAGVSQSPRYKVAKRGQDVALRCDPISGHVSLFWYQQALGQGPEFLTYFQNEAQLDKSGLPSDRFFAERPEGSVSTLKIQRTQQEDSAVYLCASSSRDGGLAYAYTFGSGTRLTVV.

This sequence joins TRBV24-1 and TRBJ2-3; perhaps D is TRBD1 or TRBD2 (6 bases each). The V gene lost 5 bases and the J gene lost 5 bases, with 13 bases spanning the gap. CDR1 is KGHDR, CDR2 SFDVKD, per germline. The CDR3 is 14 residues long. DNA of the CDR3: TGTGCCACCAGTGTTGGGGGGCGCATAGATACGCAGTATTTT. This translates into CATSVGGRIDTQYF.

This clonotype was found once. J is TRBJ2-3 and V is TRBV7-3; maybe TRBD1 (5 bases). This CDR3 is built from 16 residues. Trimming cost V 5 bases and J 9 bases, with 24 bases left between them. Per the germline V gene, CDR1 is SGHTA and CDR2 is FQGTGA. The DNA of the CDR3 is TGTGCCAGCAGCCCCCGGTCAGGGTATAATGAGCAGACGCAGTATTTT. Translation gives CASSPRSGYNEQTQYF.

The rearrangement uses TRBV24-1 and TRBJ2-7, with 10 bases identical to TRBD1. The CDR3 runs to 15 residues. The trim removed 3 bases at V and 3 bases at J, leaving 4 bases unmatched. Per the germline V gene, CDR1 is KGHDR and CDR2 is SFDVKD. CDR3 in amino acids: CATSDPGQGSYEQYF. Written as DNA, the CDR3 is TGTGCCACCAGTGATCCGGGACAGGGGAGCTACGAGCAGTACTTC.

The rearrangement joins TRBV7-2 to TRBJ1-2, with TRBD1 as a possible D gene (6 bases). The V and J ends lost 4 bases and 10 bases respectively, with 25 bases between them. This CDR3 region has 16 residues. The germline V gene encodes CDR1 SGHTA and CDR2 FQGNSA. The CDR3 DNA reads as TGTGCCAGCAGCTCCAGGGGTGCTGGAGAGGTATACTTCTACACCTTC. As protein: CASSSRGAGEVYFYTF.

The chain combines TRBV7-9 with TRBJ2-1, with D perhaps assigned TRBD1 or TRBD2 (5 bases each). Trimming cost V 2 bases and J 13 bases, with 24 bases left between them. The CDR3 has 16 amino acids. The germline CDR1 and CDR2 sequences are SEHNR and FQNEAQ (reference sequence). The CDR3, as DNA: TGTGCCAGCAGCTTACCGAGAAGCTACGGGGCCAACGTCCAGTTCTTC. Residues: CASSLPRSYGANVQFF.

The CDR3 coding sequence is TGTGCCAGCAGCTTGCTACCCGGGGAGCTGTTTGATCGGTACTTC. This sequence encodes CASSLLPGELFDRYF. The chain uses TRBV7-9 and TRBJ2-7; perhaps TRBD2 as D (5 bases). Deletions cut 3 bases from V and 12 bases from J, with 24 bases between. The CDR3 has 15 amino acids. Germline assignment: CDR1 SEHNR and CDR2 FQNEAQ (reference sequence).

This clonotype was counted between two and nine times. V gene TRBV7-3 combines with J gene TRBJ2-2, with D possibly called TRBD1 or TRBD2 (5 bases each). The germline V gene has CDR1 SGHTA and CDR2 FQGTGA. Trimming took off 2 bases at V and 15 bases at J, with 13 bases between the two ends. The CDR3 is 12 residues long. CDR3 nucleotide sequence: TGTGCCAGCAGCTTAGTGCCCGGGGCGGTGTTTTTT. It translates to CASSLVPGAVFF.

The chain is built from TRBV7-8 and TRBJ1-1, with 10 nucleotides matching TRBD1. Germline-derived CDR1 and CDR2 are SGHVS and FQNEAQ. Trimming at V came to 3 bases and at J to 13 bases, leaving 14 bases not matched to a gene. The CDR3 is 15 residues long. The CDR3 DNA follows: TGTGCCAGCAGCTTGACAGGGGGCGGCGACAATGGCTATTTCTTT. Translated: CASSLTGGGDNGYFF.

To note about this clonotype: The missing conserved phenylalanine or tryptophan at the end of this CDR3 makes a read error likely. The DNA is left out, because the CDR3 cannot be placed on it with certainty; the CDR3 is given as TCRdb lists it. This CDR3 is CASSVGTARNQPQL. The chain recombines TRBV9 with TRBJ2-3; TRBD1 is the table's D call and was not checked against the DNA. CDR1 SGDLS and CDR2 YYNGEE come from the germline V gene. With termini counted, the CDR3 has 14 amino acids.

This clonotype was detected only once. This sequence joins TRBV7-3 and TRBJ1-1, with unresolved D. This CDR3 is 15 amino acids long. The germline V gene has CDR1 SGHTA and CDR2 FQGTGA. V lost 3 bases, J lost 10 bases, and 21 bases lay in between. The CDR3 DNA follows: TGTGCCAGCAGCTTGAGTCTCAAAGATAACCCCGTAGCTTTCTTT. It is translated as CASSLSLKDNPVAFF. Together with reference TRBV7-3 and TRBJ1-1, the CDR3 gives the full variable domain: GAGVSQTPSNKVTEKGKYVELRCDPISGHTALYWYRQSLGQGPEFLIYFQGTGAADDSGLPNDRFFAVRPEGSVSTLKIQRTERGDSAVYLCASSLSLKDNPVAFFGQGTRLTVV.

A remark on this clonotype: A read error may produce the germline difference seen at one junction end. The chain couples TRBV7-9 to TRBJ2-7, with 9 nucleotides matching TRBD2. Germline-derived CDR1 and CDR2 are SEHNR and FQNEAQ (reference sequence). This CDR3 spans 15 amino acids. The CDR3 is CASSSSGSGGNDQYF. Here the CDR3 DNA reads TGTGCCAGCAGCTCTAGCGGAAGCGGGGGGAACGATCAGTACTTC.

As for this clonotype: The conserved phenylalanine or tryptophan normally closing the CDR3 is absent here, so this likely arose from a read error. The DNA is omitted, as the CDR3 cannot be located on it reliably, and the CDR3 follows TCRdb's listing. The chain employs TRBV2 and TRBJ2-1; TRBD1, the table's D call, lacks a check against the DNA. The CDR3 comprises 16 residues, both ends counted. The germline gives CDR1 SNHLY, CDR2 FYNNEI. This chain's CDR3 is CASSGGAGASTERSED.

On this clonotype: At one of its ends the junction is not consistent with the germline gene, which may arise from a read error. The chain links TRBV7-6 to TRBJ2-3; TRBD1 matches at 11 bases. Germline CDR1 reads SGHVS; CDR2 reads FNYEAQ. The CDR3 contains 15 residues. The CDR3 loop is CASSSDRGHSPPHYF. The CDR3 DNA reads as TGTGCCAGCAGCTCGGACAGGGGGCATTCACCCCCGCACTATTTT. Together with reference TRBV7-6 and TRBJ2-3, the CDR3 gives the full variable domain: GAGVSQSPRYKVTKRGQDVALRCDPISGHVSLYWYRQALGQGPEFLTYFNYEAQQDKSGLPNDRFSAERPEGSISTLTIQRTEQRDSAMYRCASSSDRGHSPPHYFGPGTRLTVL.

This clonotype has a single count. Compared with germline, one end of the junction differs, possibly owing to a read error. The chain combines TRBV7-2 with TRBJ2-1, with D possibly being TRBD1 or TRBD2 (6 bases each). Germline V gene sequence: CDR1 SGHTA, CDR2 FQGNSA. The CDR3 runs 12 residues. The CDR3 DNA reads as TGCGCCAGCAGCCAAGGTGGGGGGCGGCAGTTCTTC. Encoded protein: CASSQGGGRQFF.

This clonotype occurred many times. This chain uses TRBV6-4 with TRBJ2-3, with TRBD2 matching over 11 bases. Germline V gene sequence: CDR1 MRHNA, CDR2 SNTAGT. Germline trimming cut 4 bases from V and 6 bases from J; bases unmatched to any gene: 6. The CDR3 length is 15 residues. CDR3 DNA: TGTGCCAGCAGTGTCCTAGCGGGAGGTCCCGATACGCAGTATTTT. Protein: CASSVLAGGPDTQYF.

Note on this clonotype: Given the absence of the conserved phenylalanine or tryptophan at the CDR3 end, a read error is likely. The DNA is left out, because the CDR3 cannot be placed on it with certainty; the CDR3 is given as TCRdb lists it. This rearrangement joins TRBV7-9 to TRBJ1-1. From its first to its last residue, the CDR3 has 13 amino acids. Germline V gene lookup returns CDR1 SEHNR and CDR2 FQNEAQ (reference sequence). CDR3 sequence: CASSLVAAQETQY.

A single count supports this clonotype. This is likely a read error, given that the CDR3 carries no conserved phenylalanine or tryptophan at its end. The chain has TRBV9 and TRBJ2-3, with D unclear. The germline CDR1 and CDR2 sequences are SGDLS and YYNGEE. The CDR3 length is 11 residues. The chain's CDR3 is CASSGSDTQYV. CDR3 DNA: TGTGCCAGCAGCGGCTCAGACACGCAGTATGTA.

Points on this clonotype: One end of the junction fails to match germline, which may point to a read error. The J gene is TRBJ2-5, the V gene TRBV7-9; 7 nucleotides match TRBD2. The CDR3 has 15 residues. Germline-derived CDR1 and CDR2 are SEHNR and FQNEAQ (reference sequence). CDR3 sequence (DNA): TGCGCCAGCAGCTTGGGAAGCGCGGGGGACGACGTCCTGTACTTC. Translation gives CASSLGSAGDDVLYF. Looking up the rest from reference TRBV7-9 and TRBJ2-5 gives the full variable domain: DTGVSQNPRHKITKRGQNVTFRCDPISEHNRLYWYRQTLGQGPEFLTYFQNEAQLEKSRLLSDRFSAERPKGSFSTLEIQRTEQGDSAMYLCASSLGSAGDDVLYFGPGTRLLVL.

There are a few counts of this clonotype. The CDR3 spells CASSLHPDGTALSYEQYV. CDR3 coding DNA: TGTGCCAGTAGTCTCCATCCAGACGGGACAGCCCTTTCCTACGAGCAGTACGTC. V gene TRBV7-8 combines with J gene TRBJ2-7, with 7 bases matching TRBD1. The CDR3 spans 18 residues. Trimming cost V 9 bases and J 1 base; bases outside gene matches: 21. The germline V gene encodes CDR1 SGHVS and CDR2 FQNEAQ.

The chain carries TRBV9 and TRBJ2-2; 7 bases fit TRBD1. Looked up from germline, CDR1 is SGDLS and CDR2 is YYNGEE. V trimming: 4 bases; J trimming: 4 bases; junction bases outside the gene matches: 13. This CDR3 region has 17 residues. CDR3 sequence (DNA): TGTGCCAGCAGCCCTGGACCTGACAGGGTAGTCACCGGGGAGCTGTTTTTT. Translated: CASSPGPDRVVTGELFF.

The V call is TRBV2, the J call TRBJ2-5; no reliable D call. This CDR3 has 14 amino acids. Germline CDR1 reads SNHLY; CDR2 reads FYNNEI. V lost 10 bases, J lost 11 bases, and 26 bases lay in between. The CDR3 sequence: CATSDGSEQTKQYF. The CDR3 coding sequence is TGTGCCACCAGCGACGGCAGCGAGCAAACGAAGCAGTACTTC.